These T cell receptor beta chains were read from a single sample in a study of blood T cell repertoires in COVID-19. Only in-frame clones appear in the TCRdb table, and some are missing; sequencing was by immunoSEQ multiplex PCR. The sample lists around 200,000 clones, 83% occurring once. The sample taken for sequencing was peripheral blood. Every receptor here comes from a woman in her twenties or thirties with COVID-19, enrolled during active disease. Each CDR3 is given with its conserved first and last residue. D genes are given only for firm matches. Expanded clones are given a class, and other clones once, few, many or no size at all.

abundance,j_gene,v_gene,d_gene,CDR3nt,CDR3aa
NA,TRBJ1-5,TRBV18,NA,TGTGCCAGCTCACAGGCAGGGAGGGGTCAGCCCCAGCATTTT,CASSQAGRGQPQHF
few,TRBJ2-3,TRBV7-9,TRBD2,TGTGCCAGCAGCCCTAGCGGGAGTCGGACAGATACGCAGTATTTT,CASSPSGSRTDTQYF
NA,TRBJ1-5,TRBV6-6,NA,TGTGCCAGTGGGGGGGGAGGGCGCGGCAATCAGCCCCAGCATTTT,CASGGGGRGNQPQHF
NA,TRBJ2-3,TRBV10-3,TRBD2,TGTGCCATCAGGGGTAGCGGGAGTGACACAGATACGCAGTATTTT,CAIRGSGSDTDTQYF
NA,TRBJ1-2,TRBV7-2,TRBD1,TGTGCCAGCAGCTTAGTTATACCGGGACAGGGCTTTGCTACCTTC,CASSLVIPGQGFATF
NA,TRBJ2-7,TRBV28,NA,TGTGCCAGCTCCCTCCCCTACGAGCAGTACTTC,CASSLPYEQYF
NA,TRBJ2-1,TRBV9,TRBD2,TGTGCCAGCAGCGTAGGCACAGCGGGAGGTGGCCGCTACAATGAGCAGTTCTTC,CASSVGTAGGGRYNEQFF
NA,TRBJ2-7,TRBV29-1,NA,TGCAGCGTTGTCCCCGACAGTACCGCGAGGGAGCAGTACTTC,CSVVPDSTAREQYF
NA,TRBJ2-7,TRBV7-9,TRBD1,TGTGCCAGCAGCTTAGGGACAGGGGTAGACGAGCAGTACTTC,CASSLGTGVDEQYF
NA,TRBJ2-5,TRBV27,NA,TGTGCCAGCAGTTCAGGACTCGAAGAGACCCAGTACTTC,CASSSGLEETQYF
NA,TRBJ2-1,TRBV18,NA,TGTGCCAGCTCACCAGGGGACATTGAGCAGTTCTTC,CASSPGDIEQFF
NA,TRBJ1-6,TRBV7-6,NA,TGTGCCAGCAGCTTAGAAGGACGAGGGGAGGGTTCACCCCTCCACTTT,CASSLEGRGEGSPLHF
NA,TRBJ1-2,TRBV6-6,NA,TGTGCCAGCAGTTACATGGTAGCTAACTATGGCTACACCTTC,CASSYMVANYGYTF
NA,TRBJ2-5,TRBV7-3,TRBD1,TGTGCCAGCAGCCCGACAGGGGGCGGGCGCGAGACCCAGTACTTC,CASSPTGGGRETQYF
NA,TRBJ1-6,TRBV3-1/TRBV3-2,NA,TGTGCCAGCAGCCCCCGACACCACTATAATTCACCCCTCCACTTT,CASSPRHHYNSPLHF
once,TRBJ2-1,TRBV27,TRBD2,TGTGCCAGCAGTTTGGGACTAGCGGGGGTCCGGTTTAATGAGCAGTTCTTC,CASSLGLAGVRFNEQFF
NA,TRBJ1-3,TRBV7-3,TRBD1,TGTGCCAGCAGCAGATACAGGGGAGACACCATATATTTT,CASSRYRGDTIYF
NA,TRBJ1-2,TRBV6-2/TRBV6-3,NA,TGTGCCAGCAGTTACGAGGGAGGCTATGGCTACACCTTC,CASSYEGGYGYTF
NA,TRBJ1-2,TRBV14,NA,TGTGCCAGCAGCCATTTAGGGGTTTATGGCTACACCTTC,CASSHLGVYGYTF
once,TRBJ1-6,TRBV6-2/TRBV6-3,NA,TGTGCCAGCAGTTACGGTAGGGGGAATTCACCCCTCCACTTT,CASSYGRGNSPLHF
few,TRBJ2-2,TRBV3-1/TRBV3-2,NA,TGTGCCAGCAGCCAAGTTTCAGGGGCGAGCACCGGGGAGCTGTTTTTT,CASSQVSGASTGELFF
NA,TRBJ1-6,TRBV5-1,TRBD1,TGCGCCAGGACAGGGTGGAATTCACCCCTCCACTTT,CARTGWNSPLHF
once,TRBJ1-1,TRBV24-1,TRBD1,TGTGCCACCAGTCCAGGGGGACAGAAGAACACTGAAGCTTTCTTT,CATSPGGQKNTEAFF
few,TRBJ2-7,TRBV19,NA,TGTGCCAGTAGTATTGGCGGCTACGAGCAGTACTTC,CASSIGGYEQYF
NA,TRBJ2-3,TRBV5-1,NA,TGCGCCAGCAGCGCAAGGACAGACAGCACAGATACGCAGTATTTT,CASSARTDSTDTQYF
NA,TRBJ2-7,TRBV2,NA,TGTGCCAGCAGGGGGGGGCGGGGTATGTACGAGCAGTACTTC,CASRGGRGMYEQYF
NA,TRBJ2-1,TRBV2,NA,TGTGCCAGCAGTTCCCGGGGGTGGGGCGTCTCCTACAATGAGCAGTTCTTC,CASSSRGWGVSYNEQFF
NA,TRBJ2-5,TRBV2,NA,TGTGCCAGCAGTGAAGCCTCCGCGTACCAAGAGACCCAGTACTTC,CASSEASAYQETQYF
NA,TRBJ1-2,TRBV7-9,NA,TGTGCCAGCAGCTTACAGGGGTCTTCTCACTATGGCTACACCTTC,CASSLQGSSHYGYTF
NA,TRBJ2-7,TRBV28,NA,TGTGCCAGCAGTTTAGGACAGAACTCCTACGAGCAGTACTTC,CASSLGQNSYEQYF
NA,TRBJ2-4,TRBV9,TRBD2,TGTGCCAGCAATCGAGCGGGATTGGAAAACATTCAGTACTTC,CASNRAGLENIQYF
NA,TRBJ1-1,TRBV5-4,NA,TGTGCCAGCAGCTCGGACAGATTAGAAGCTTTCTTT,CASSSDRLEAFF
NA,TRBJ1-1,TRBV3-1/TRBV3-2,NA,TGTGCCAGCAGCGCCCGGGACATAAACACTGAAGCTTTCTTT,CASSARDINTEAFF
NA,TRBJ1-2,TRBV7-3,NA,TGTGCCAGCAGCTTAAAAGCCGAGGACTATGGCTACACCTTC,CASSLKAEDYGYTF
NA,TRBJ1-2,TRBV7-2,NA,TGTGCCAGCAGCTTGGCCCCCACGCCTCGACCTGGGCCTTATGGCTACACCTTC,CASSLAPTPRPGPYGYTF
NA,TRBJ1-3,TRBV7-2,TRBD1,TGTGCCAGCAGCCCGCCCGGGACAGAGGGAAACACCATATATTTT,CASSPPGTEGNTIYF
once,TRBJ2-7,TRBV5-1,NA,TGCGCCAGCAGCATAACCTCAGGGGGGCCCGGGGCCTACGAGCAGTACTTC,CASSITSGGPGAYEQYF
few,TRBJ1-5,TRBV4-1,NA,TGCGCCAGCAGCCAAGATTTGAGGGACAATCAGCCCCAGCATTTT,CASSQDLRDNQPQHF
NA,TRBJ2-3,TRBV10-3,TRBD2,TGTGCCATCAGTGTGCGGGAGGGAGGAGATACGCAGTATTTT,CAISVREGGDTQYF
NA,TRBJ1-1,TRBV9,NA,TGTGCCAGCAGCGTATTCGACCCTCGGGAGGCTTTCTTT,CASSVFDPREAFF
few,TRBJ1-1,TRBV2,NA,TGTGCCAGCAGGGGGGGTAGGGCGAACACTGAAGCTTTCTTT,CASRGGRANTEAFF
NA,TRBJ2-2,TRBV5-4,TRBD2,TGTGCCAGCAGCTCGGGACTAACGAACACCGGGGAGCTGTTTTTT,CASSSGLTNTGELFF
NA,TRBJ1-1,TRBV9,NA,TGTGCCAGCAGCCCAAAGATCACGGTGAACACTGAAGCTTTCTTT,CASSPKITVNTEAFF
once,TRBJ1-5,TRBV5-1,NA,TGCGCCAGCAGCTTGGGGGTACAGGGCAATCAGCCCCAGCATTTT,CASSLGVQGNQPQHF
once,TRBJ2-3,TRBV5-1,TRBD1,TGCGCCAGCAGCCCGTCAGGGGGCGCGGGAGATACGCAGTATTTT,CASSPSGGAGDTQYF
few,TRBJ2-7,TRBV4-1,TRBD1,TGCGCCAGCAGCAGCCCGACAGGGGGCCTAGACGAGCAGTACTTC,CASSSPTGGLDEQYF
NA,TRBJ2-7,TRBV4-1,TRBD1,TGCGCCAGCAGCCAAGATCGACAGGGGAGATACGAGCAGTACTTC,CASSQDRQGRYEQYF
NA,TRBJ2-1,TRBV28,NA,TGTGCCAGCAGTTTTCAGTCACATGAGCAGTTCTTC,CASSFQSHEQFF
NA,TRBJ2-1,TRBV6-5,NA,TGTGCCAGCAGTCCGGATTTGGGGGAGGCTGAGCAGTTCTTC,CASSPDLGEAEQFF
NA,TRBJ1-1,TRBV28,NA,TGTGCCAGTCTGTCCTGGATGAGGGGAGGGACTGAAGCTTTCTTT,CASLSWMRGGTEAFF
few,TRBJ1-1,TRBV19,NA,TGTGCCAGTAGTGACCACTGGGGCGCCAGGAACACTGAAGCTTTCTTT,CASSDHWGARNTEAFF
NA,TRBJ1-1,TRBV6-5,NA,TGTGCCAGCAGTTACTCAGGGGGAAGGACTGAAGCTTTCTTT,CASSYSGGRTEAFF
NA,TRBJ2-5,TRBV3-1/TRBV3-2,TRBD2,TGTGCCAGCAGCCAGCGGGGGGGCCCTGAGACCCAGTACTTC,CASSQRGGPETQYF
NA,TRBJ1-2,TRBV29-1,TRBD1,TGCAGCGTTATACGGACAGGGTACTATGGCTACACCTTC,CSVIRTGYYGYTF